This T cell receptor beta chain was recorded in a study of control samples from healthy donors and cancer patients. TCRdb's copy holds only in-frame clones and misses some; the assay was immunoSEQ multiplex PCR. The table includes 50,000 to 70,000 clones, approximately 86% detected once. CDR3 length: 14 residues. CDR1 SGHTA and CDR2 FQGNSA come from the germline V gene. Trimming stripped 3 bases from V and 7 bases from J, with 15 bases between. This TCR came from a man in his forties or fifties in good health. The V and J genes are TRBV7-2 and TRBJ1-2; D perhaps matches TRBD1 (5 bases). Specimen: blood. The CDR3 loop is CASSFPGGVFGYTF. CDR3 sequence (DNA): TGTGCCAGCAGCTTCCCCGGGGGGGTGTTTGGCTACACCTTC.